Each of the 5 T cell receptor beta chains below was sequenced from the same sample in a study of blood T cell repertoires in COVID-19. Some clones are missing from TCRdb's copy, which holds only in-frame ones; the method was immunoSEQ multiplex PCR. The table records 130,000 to 150,000 clones, 87% of them present only once. Sequencing used PBMCs or T cells enriched from blood (not recorded which). These receptors were collected from a man in his 60s who had recovered from COVID-19.

The chain joins TRBV24-1 to TRBJ2-1, with D perhaps TRBD1 (6 bases). CDR1 is KGHDR and CDR2 is SFDVKD in the germline V gene. Between the trimmed V and J ends, which lost 4 bases and 9 bases, there was a span of 12 bases. The CDR3 is made up of 13 amino acids. The CDR3 is CATSDPWGREQFF. CDR3 bases: TGTGCCACCAGTGACCCCTGGGGGCGTGAGCAGTTCTTC.

J is TRBJ1-4 and V is TRBV7-6; D is ambiguous. Trimming cost V 1 base and J 4 bases, with 10 bases left between them. The CDR3 is 15 amino acids. CDR1 and CDR2 from the germline V gene are SGHVS and FNYEAQ. CDR3 coding DNA: TGTGCCAGCAGCTTAGGGGCGGGCCGTAATGAAAAACTGTTTTTT. Residues: CASSLGAGRNEKLFF.

Only a few counts were recorded for this clone. The chain has TRBV7-8 and TRBJ2-1, with D perhaps TRBD2 (5 bases). Germline CDR1 is SGHVS and CDR2 is FQNEAQ. The CDR3 covers 15 residues. Trimming took off 3 bases at V and 7 bases at J, with 16 bases between the two ends. In DNA form, the CDR3 reads TGTGCCAGCAGCTTCGCACAGCGGCCTGGGAATGAGCAGTTCTTC. It is translated as CASSFAQRPGNEQFF.

The chain recombines TRBV12-2 with TRBJ2-2; the listed D gene, TRBD2, was not tested against the DNA. TRBV12-2 is shown as a pseudogene. The CDR3 contains 18 residues. This chain's CDR3 is CASCPQSTSGGDHGELFF. DNA for the CDR3: TGTGCAAGTTGCCCCCAATCCACTAGCGGGGGGGACCACGGGGAGCTGTTTTTT.

The chain combines TRBV15 with TRBJ1-4, with D perhaps matching TRBD1 (5 bases). This CDR3 contains 15 residues. CDR1 and CDR2 from the germline V gene are LNHNV and YYDKDF (reference sequence). The V gene lost 1 base and the J gene lost 5 bases, with 11 bases spanning the gap. The CDR3 region is CATSRAGQGNEKLFF. For the CDR3, the DNA is TGTGCCACCAGCAGAGCAGGGCAGGGAAATGAAAAACTGTTTTTT.